This TCR beta chain originates from a study of PD-L1 blockade in urothelial cancer. Looking at the study overall: Timepoints chosen for blood analysis were 3 weeks (second dose) and 6 weeks after treatment start. Each blood sample yielded a median of around 150,000 T cells.

Every PCR got spiked synthetic TCR analog templates. Assay used: immunoSEQ multiplex PCR; TCRdb lists only in-frame clones, some missing. The table includes roughly 36,000 clones, 75% to 90% detected once. In regard to this clone: Its antigen is not known.

General observations from the study: For durable-benefit patients, tumor-associated blood clones expanded more at 3 weeks.

CDR1 and CDR2 (germline): LGHNA, YSLEER. The CDR3 is made up of 17 amino acids. Trimming at V came to 3 bases and at J to 4 bases, leaving 9 bases not matched to a gene. The sequence was collected from a man aged 55 to 70 with urothelial cancer. The rearrangement links TRBV4-3 to TRBJ2-2; 9 positions match TRBD1. This sample comprised PBMCs, obtained around atezolizumab (anti-PD-L1) treatment. As DNA, the CDR3 is TGCGCCAGCAGCCAGGAACAGGGGGCCTTCGCCACCGGGGAGCTGTTTTTT. This encodes CASSQEQGAFATGELFF.